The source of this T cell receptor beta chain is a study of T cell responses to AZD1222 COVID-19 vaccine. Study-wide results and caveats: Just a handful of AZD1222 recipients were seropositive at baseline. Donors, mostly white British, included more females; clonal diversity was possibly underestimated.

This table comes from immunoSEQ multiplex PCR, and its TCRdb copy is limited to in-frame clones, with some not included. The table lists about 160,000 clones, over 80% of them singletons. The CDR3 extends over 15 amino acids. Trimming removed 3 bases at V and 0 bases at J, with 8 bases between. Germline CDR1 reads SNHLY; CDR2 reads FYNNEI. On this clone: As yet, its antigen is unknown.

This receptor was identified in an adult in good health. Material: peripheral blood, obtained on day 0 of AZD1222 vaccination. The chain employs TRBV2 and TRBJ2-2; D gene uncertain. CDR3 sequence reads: CASSDSGPNTGELFF. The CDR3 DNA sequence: TGTGCCAGCAGTGACTCAGGCCCGAACACCGGGGAGCTGTTTTTT. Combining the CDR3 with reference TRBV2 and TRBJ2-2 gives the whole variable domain EPEVTQTPSHQVTQMGQEVILRCVPISNHLYFYWYRQILGQKVEFLVSFYNNEISEKSEIFDDQFSVERPDGSNFTLKIRSTKLEDSAMYFCASSDSGPNTGELFFGEGSRLTVL.